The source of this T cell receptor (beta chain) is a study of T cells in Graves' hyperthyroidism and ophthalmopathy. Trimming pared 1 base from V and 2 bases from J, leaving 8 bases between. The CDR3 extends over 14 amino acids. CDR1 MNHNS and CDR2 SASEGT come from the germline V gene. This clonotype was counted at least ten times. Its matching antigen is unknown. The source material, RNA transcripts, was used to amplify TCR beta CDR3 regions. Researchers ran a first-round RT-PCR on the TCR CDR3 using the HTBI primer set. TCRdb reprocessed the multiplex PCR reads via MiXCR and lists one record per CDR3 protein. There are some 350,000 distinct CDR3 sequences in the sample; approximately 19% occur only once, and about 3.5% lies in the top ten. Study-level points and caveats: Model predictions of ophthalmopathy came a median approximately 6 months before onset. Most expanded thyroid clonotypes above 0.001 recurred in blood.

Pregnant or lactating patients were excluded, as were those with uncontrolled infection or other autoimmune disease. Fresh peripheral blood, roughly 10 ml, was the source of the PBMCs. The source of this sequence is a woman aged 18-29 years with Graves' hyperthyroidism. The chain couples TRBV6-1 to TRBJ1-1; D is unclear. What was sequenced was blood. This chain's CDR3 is CASSEGNSNTEAFF. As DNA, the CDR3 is TGTGCCAGCAGTGAAGGGAACAGCAACACTGAAGCTTTCTTT.